The sequence of this T cell receptor (beta chain) was determined in a study of T cell responses to AZD1222 COVID-19 vaccine (dated by TCRdb to the early 2020s). In terms of the full investigation: A total of about 240 trial participants underwent TCR sequencing, of whom some 210 received two doses of AZD1222 and about 25 received two doses of the MenACWY control vaccine. Trial participants were enrolled into age subgroups of 18-55, 56-69 and 70-plus years, which contained about 150, 27 and 61 TCR-sequenced participants, respectively. The investigation overall reported the following: Conclusions about previously exposed vaccinees are limited because only six or seven AZD1222 recipients were SARS-CoV-2 seropositive at baseline. In the small 56-69-year group, the increase in depth fell short of significance, most likely because of low power. Reportedly, almost half of the unique spike-specific TCRs recognized epitopes lying outside the regions that are mutated in the B.1.351 and B.1.1.7 variants. Most participants were white British and females outnumbered males, and the authors suggested that clonal diversity may have been underestimated. No day 14 peak-response samples were available, so repertoires were characterized only after the peak T cell response. The whole spike protein was spanned by vaccine-associated CD4 TCRs, and dominant responses were seen in regions 160-218 and 743-854. After two AZD1222 doses, spike-specific TCR breadth and depth were significantly higher than at day 0 and than in MenACWY recipients.

In light of the paper, this sample's time point label describes: about 28 days (+/-7) after the second vaccine dose. The treatment or condition label of this sample denotes: meningococcal conjugate vaccine given as trial control. The vaccinee samples were drawn from two UK trials, COV001 and COV002, one of which was a single-blind randomized controlled phase 2/3 trial testing AZD1222 (ChAdOx1 nCoV-19) in healthy adults. For TCRbeta chain sequencing, PBMC samples from trial participants were taken at day 0 and at day 28 after the second dose. The CDR3 regions of human TCRbeta chains were analyzed by immunosequencing. Under the source paper's analysis protocol: TCRs in the repertoires were compared against a reference library of SARS-CoV-2-specific TCRs that had been generated with the MIRA antigen-specificity platform. Breadth meant the fraction of unique TCRs that were SARS-CoV-2-associated, whereas depth meant the fraction of total T cells that were SARS-CoV-2-associated. Each spike-specific TCR was assigned to its reactive spike region and to a CD4 or CD8 class using the MIRA data. Log10-transformed breadth and depth values were compared by one-way ANOVA with Sidak's multiple comparisons tests. TCRdb took over this immuneACCESS table, retaining in-frame rearrangements with V and J assigned. Such tables are incomplete; in checked studies, under half of the missing clones stem from an unresolved V gene, and the remainder is unexplained. D and trimming were read from the DNA, whereas the V and J calls and clone size are those reported in that table. This sample comprises 130,000 or so clones, over 75% of them detected only once. Clones ranked in the top ten supply 4% to 5% of the sample.

Of note for this clone: It has no known antigen specificity. No qualities accompany the bases; no much larger clone lies one base away.

The germline V gene gives CDR1 as SNHLY and CDR2 as FYNNEI. Unmatched junction bases come to 9, with V trimmed by 7 bases and J by 4 bases. The CDR3 measures 14 amino acids from cysteine to phenylalanine. Only CDR3 DNA remains: 42 bases, in frame from the first base. The sequence links TRBV2 to TRBJ1-1; 7 middle bases align to TRBD1. This receptor was taken from an adult who received the MenACWY meningococcal vaccine as a control. This specimen was peripheral blood, taken 28 days after the second dose of the MenACWY control vaccine. Read as DNA, the sequence is TGTGCCAGCACCCAAAGCAGGGGGGTCACTGAAGCTTTCTTT. The resulting protein is CASTQSRGVTEAFF.